This T cell receptor (beta chain) is from a study of read filtering for tumor transcriptome and immune sequencing. Study details: Revised staging placed roughly eight patients in R-ISS I, some 17 in II, 7 in III. Study-wide results and caveats: Correlation between methods rose after single-read clonotypes were removed. The CD138-negative fraction was mixed bone marrow immune cells, not pure T cells.

The library was built from about 400 ng RNA with molecular barcoded adaptors for alpha/delta and beta/gamma chains. TCRdb re-derived calls from the reads in MiXCR, one entry per CDR3 protein. The sample contains some 120,000 distinct CDR3 sequences, over 10% of which appear only once. This clonotype was detected ten times or more. Its antigen is unknown. The V gene lost 2 bases and the J gene lost 5 bases, with 17 bases spanning the gap. The germline V gene has CDR1 MDHEN and CDR2 SYDVKM. CDR3 size: 16 residues. Sequencing was performed on a population of CD138-negative cells sorted from bone marrow. The TCR comes from a donor at least 40 years old with multiple myeloma. The V gene is TRBV28, the J gene TRBJ2-3, with D tentatively TRBD2 (6 bases). Here the CDR3 reads CASSLAGRPGGDTQYF. CDR3 DNA sequence: TGTGCCAGCAGTTTAGCGGGACGACCCGGCGGAGATACGCAGTATTTT.